This T cell receptor beta chain was retrieved from a study of T cells in Graves' hyperthyroidism and ophthalmopathy. Overall study context: Before treatment of any kind, peripheral blood was taken at initial diagnosis. Study-level findings and limits: Blood also contained most expanded thyroid clonotypes above 0.001.

Uncontrolled infection, other autoimmune disease, pregnancy or lactation disqualified patients from enrolment. Around 10 ml fresh peripheral blood yielded the PBMCs. This clonotype was seen repeatedly, ten times or more. Its antigen is still unknown. CDR1 is SGHTA, CDR2 FQGNSA, per germline. This CDR3 has 12 residues. V gave up 3 bases and J gave up 5 bases, with 5 bases separating them. Amplification of TCR beta CDR3 regions used RNA as the template. Carried out on the TCR CDR3, a first-round RT-PCR used the HTBI primer set. TCRdb independently ran MiXCR on the multiplex PCR reads; one entry per CDR3 protein. This table has about 350,000 distinct CDR3 sequences, 15% to 20% appearing once.

The clonotype originates from a woman between 40 and 50 years old with Graves' ophthalmopathy. The V call is TRBV7-2, the J call TRBJ1-5, with no clear D. Sequences were obtained from blood. The CDR3 sequence is CASSFADQPQHF. The CDR3 DNA reads as TGTGCCAGCAGCTTTGCAGATCAGCCCCAGCATTTT.